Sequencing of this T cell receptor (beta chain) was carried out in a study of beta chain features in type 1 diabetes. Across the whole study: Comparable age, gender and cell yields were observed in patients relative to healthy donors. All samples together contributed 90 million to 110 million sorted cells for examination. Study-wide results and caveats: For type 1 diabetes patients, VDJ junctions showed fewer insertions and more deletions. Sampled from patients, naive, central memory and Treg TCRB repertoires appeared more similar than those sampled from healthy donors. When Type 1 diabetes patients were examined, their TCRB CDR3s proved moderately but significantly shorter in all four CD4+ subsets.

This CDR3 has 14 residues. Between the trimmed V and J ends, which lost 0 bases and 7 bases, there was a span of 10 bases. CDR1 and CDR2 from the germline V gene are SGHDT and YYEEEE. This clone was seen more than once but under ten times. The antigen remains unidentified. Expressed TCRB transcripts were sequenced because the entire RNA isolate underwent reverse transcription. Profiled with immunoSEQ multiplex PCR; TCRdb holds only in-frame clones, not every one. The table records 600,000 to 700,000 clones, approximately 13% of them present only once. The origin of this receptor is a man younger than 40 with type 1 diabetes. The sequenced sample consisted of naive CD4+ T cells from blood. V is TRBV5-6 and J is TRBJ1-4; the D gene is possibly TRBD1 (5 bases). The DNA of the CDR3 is TGTGCCAGCAGCTTGGGCAGGGCGGGTGAAAAACTGTTTTTT. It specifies CASSLGRAGEKLFF.